A single sample is the source of the 18 T cell receptor beta chains below, sequenced in a study of blood T cells in healthy people across ages. A second PCR of about 6 to 11 cycles used a sample-barcoded 5' primer and a J-beta primer mix. One entry per CDR3 protein results from TCRdb running MiXCR on the 5' RACE reads. The table records about 630,000 distinct CDR3 sequences, approximately 21% of them present only once. What was sequenced was blood. The receptor set was obtained from a man between 65 and 85 years old in good health.

The rearrangement uses TRBV5-1 and TRBJ2-7; 10 positions match TRBD1. The CDR3 extends over 14 amino acids. Germline trimming cut 6 bases from V and 2 bases from J; bases unmatched to any gene: 5. The germline V gene encodes CDR1 SGHRS and CDR2 YFSETQ. CDR3 DNA sequence: TGCGCCAGCACCCTCGGGACAGGGGCCTACGAGCAGTACTTC. It translates to CASTLGTGAYEQYF.

This clonotype was found many times. The chain has TRBV7-2 and TRBJ1-4; 9 positions match TRBD1. CDR1 is SGHTA, CDR2 FQGNSA, per germline. V was pared by 5 bases and J by 7 bases, with 5 bases of the junction left unmatched. This CDR3 comprises 14 residues. The CDR3 spells CASSVGQGGEKLFF. CDR3 DNA sequence: TGTGCCAGCAGCGTGGGACAGGGAGGTGAAAAACTGTTTTTT.

The chain's CDR3 is CASSQVWTSGSYNEQFF. In DNA form, the CDR3 reads TGCGCCAGCAGCCAAGTCTGGACTAGCGGGAGTTACAATGAGCAGTTCTTC. This rearrangement joins TRBV4-1 to TRBJ2-1; 13 bases fit TRBD2. Germline trimming cut 1 base from V and 4 bases from J; bases unmatched to any gene: 4. CDR1 and CDR2 (germline): MGHRA, YSYEKL. CDR3 length equals 17 residues.

This clonotype has only a few counts. The rearrangement links TRBV10-3 to TRBJ2-7, with TRBD2 matching 10 bases. V lost 7 bases to trimming and J lost 1 base; unmatched junction nucleotides: 4. CDR3 length: 14 residues. Germline V lookup: CDR1 ENHRY, CDR2 SYGVKD. This CDR3 reads CAIKWTSGSYEQYF. CDR3 sequence (DNA): TGTGCCATCAAGTGGACTAGCGGTTCCTACGAGCAGTACTTC.

There are a few counts of this clonotype. The chain couples TRBV29-1 to TRBJ2-7; TRBD1 matches at 9 bases. The V and J ends lost 2 bases and 5 bases, in that order; junction bases with no gene match: 10. The V gene's germline CDR1 is SQVTM and CDR2 ANQGSEA. CDR3 length equals 15 residues. The CDR3 protein is CSVEFPGTGSDEQYF. The CDR3 region has the DNA TGCAGCGTTGAATTTCCCGGGACAGGGTCCGACGAGCAGTACTTC.

This clonotype was seen only a few times. The chain couples TRBV15 to TRBJ1-6; D is perhaps TRBD1 (5 bases). Deletions cut 0 bases from V and 6 bases from J, with 18 bases between. CDR1 LNHNV and CDR2 YYDKDF come from the germline V gene (reference sequence). CDR3 length: 18 residues. DNA for the CDR3: TGTGCCACCAGCAGAGATTTATTTGGGACCTCGCGTAATTCACCCCTCCACTTT. Translating gives CATSRDLFGTSRNSPLHF.

The chain links TRBV28 to TRBJ2-3; the D is unclear. With 8 bases removed from V and 0 bases from J, the gap between germline ends came to 12 bases. Germline V CDR1 and CDR2: MDHEN, SYDVKM. This CDR3 has 14 residues. CDR3 residues: CASADPPSTDTQYF. The CDR3 DNA reads TGTGCCAGCGCGGATCCCCCTAGCACAGATACGCAGTATTTT.

This clonotype appeared a few times. V usage is TRBV20-1 and J usage is TRBJ2-7, with 9 bases matching TRBD2. The CDR3 consists of 15 residues. CDR1 is DFQATT, CDR2 SNEGSKA, per germline (reference sequence). Trimming took 4 bases from V and 2 from J; bases not matched to a gene: 9. CDR3 in amino acids: CSATPLAGGTYEQYV. Here the CDR3 DNA reads TGCAGTGCTACCCCACTAGCGGGTGGGACCTACGAGCAGTACGTC.

This clonotype came up many times. This sequence joins TRBV12-3 or TRBV12-4 and TRBJ2-5; the D gene could be TRBD1 or TRBD2 (5 bases each). The CDR3 runs to 11 residues. V was shortened by 7 bases and J by 5 bases, with 8 bases between the two germline ends. The CDR3 sequence is CASTRGETQYF. The CDR3 DNA follows: TGTGCCAGCACGAGGGGTGAGACCCAGTACTTC.

CDR3 residues: CASSFRGLFGEQFF. The CDR3 bases are TGTGCCAGCAGCTTTAGGGGGCTGTTCGGTGAGCAGTTCTTC. The V and J genes are TRBV11-1 and TRBJ2-1; 7 bases agree with TRBD1. Germline V gene data show CDR1 as SGHAT and CDR2 as FQDESV (reference sequence). V gave up 3 bases and J gave up 9 bases; unmatched junction bases: 8. The CDR3 is 14 residues long.

Worth noting for this clonotype: A junction end diverges from the germline sequence, so it may reflect a read error. The chain recombines TRBV6-6 with TRBJ1-3; TRBD1 might be the D (5 bases). The CDR3 is made up of 15 amino acids. CDR1 is MNHNY and CDR2 is SVGAGI in the germline V gene (reference sequence). The CDR3 loop reads CAGSFGHSSGNTIYF. The CDR3 DNA sequence: TGTGCCGGCAGTTTCGGACACAGCTCTGGAAACACCATATATTTT.

This clonotype came up many times. In nucleotides, the CDR3 is TGTGCCAGCAGCTTGTGGGACAAGAACACTGAAGCTTTCTTT. It encodes CASSLWDKNTEAFF. J is TRBJ1-1 and V is TRBV7-9, with D maybe TRBD1 (6 bases). Germline V gene data show CDR1 as SEHNR and CDR2 as FQNEAQ (reference sequence). The germline V and J ends were trimmed by 3 bases and 1 base, with 9 bases remaining between them. The CDR3 contains 14 residues.

This chain joins TRBV2 and TRBJ1-5, with 8 positions matching TRBD1. J lost 1 base, V lost 3 bases, and 2 bases had no gene match. Germline V lookup: CDR1 SNHLY, CDR2 FYNNEI. There are 15 residues in the CDR3. CDR3 protein: CASSETGVSNQPQHF. CDR3 nucleotide sequence: TGTGCCAGCAGTGAGACAGGGGTAAGCAATCAGCCCCAGCATTTT.

This clonotype was seen only a few times. The junction departs from the called germline gene at one end, perhaps through a read error. The chain couples TRBV12-3 or TRBV12-4 to TRBJ2-1, with TRBD2 matching over 9 bases. This CDR3 has 13 residues. The CDR3 nucleotides read TGTGCCAGCAGTTTTGTAAGCGGGGCTAGCGGGGTCTTC. Translating it yields CASSFVSGASGVF.

This clonotype was seen many times. The rearrangement joins TRBV20-1 to TRBJ2-1; 8 bases line up with TRBD2. This CDR3 comprises 14 residues. J gave up 4 bases and V 5 bases, and 7 bases lay outside the gene matches. The germline CDR1 and CDR2 sequences are DFQATT and SNEGSKA (reference sequence). CDR3 sequence reads: CSAEGLERYNEQFF. In DNA, the CDR3 is TGCAGTGCTGAGGGACTAGAGAGGTACAATGAGCAGTTCTTC.

The chain has TRBV6-2 or TRBV6-3 and TRBJ2-5; D perhaps matches TRBD2 (6 bases). The DNA end favors TRBJ2-7, so the J call may be wrong. This CDR3 is 15 amino acids long. CDR1 MNHEY and CDR2 SVGEGT come from the germline V gene. The CDR3 loop is CASTDPGLDSYEQYF. CDR3 in DNA: TGTGCCAGCACCGACCCGGGACTTGACTCCTACGAGCAGTACTTC.

This clonotype was detected a few times. CDR3 coding DNA: TGCAGTGCTGGTGGACTAGCGGAGCAAGAGACCCAGTACTTC. It translates to CSAGGLAEQETQYF. The rearrangement joins TRBV20-1 to TRBJ2-5; 10 bases align to TRBD2. This CDR3 has 14 residues. Trimming cost V 5 bases and J 2 bases; bases outside gene matches: 5. CDR1 is DFQATT and CDR2 is SNEGSKA in the germline V gene (reference sequence).

This clonotype was recorded at least ten times. The chain recombines TRBV30 with TRBJ2-7; tentative D call: TRBD2 (6 bases). The CDR3 has 14 amino acids. V shed 2 bases and J shed 3 bases, with 14 bases lying between them. Germline V gene data show CDR1 as GTSNPN and CDR2 as SVGIG (reference sequence). The DNA for the CDR3 is TGTGCCTGGAGTCGGGGGTTTAATCTCTACGAGCAGTACTTC. Protein product: CAWSRGFNLYEQYF.